This TCR beta chain stems from a study of shared clonotypes between healthy human individuals. Study findings and constraints: Memory subsets generally showed lower estimated richness than naive subsets.

The germline V and J ends were trimmed by 2 bases and 2 bases, with 11 bases remaining between them. The CDR3 has 14 amino acids. Germline V CDR1 and CDR2: SGHRS, YFSETQ. Pooled CD45RO+ cells and CCR7-negative CD45RA+ TemRA cells made up CD8 memory. Points on this clone: Its antigen is unknown.

Original processing methods: Without quality scores, immunoSEQ junctional reads could not be filtered like full-length reads. TCRdb's copy holds only in-frame clones and misses some; the assay was immunoSEQ multiplex PCR. The V and J calls and the clone size are those of that table, but D and trimming were determined from the DNA. This table has some 690,000 clones, about nine tenths appearing once. Material for sequencing was memory CD8+ T cells from PBMCs. Specified subset: CD45RO+ cells pooled with CCR7-negative TemRA cells. The chain links TRBV5-1 to TRBJ2-7; the D is unclear. The receptor's source is a man aged 18 to 29 in good health. Some clones in this sample may be carry-over from other donors' samples. CDR3 in amino acids: CASSFSTGAYEQYF. The CDR3 DNA sequence: TGCGCCAGCAGCTTCTCAACTGGAGCCTACGAGCAGTACTTC.